Shown below are 11 T cell receptor beta chains from a single sample sequenced in a study of CD8+CD57+ T cells in acquired aplastic anemia. The template for TCR beta VDJ and CDR3 sequence profiling was genomic DNA. From the reads, TCRdb called clonotypes with MiXCR, one entry per CDR3 protein. This sample has hundreds of thousands of distinct CDR3 sequences, with around 82% found just once. Only patients with CD8+CD57+ cell expansion on flow cytometry were chosen for sequencing. Sequencing was done on a sample of sorted CD4+, CD8+, or CD8+CD57+ T cells (not recorded which) from PBMCs. Every receptor here comes from a human donor with aplastic anemia.

The V and J genes are TRBV7-8 and TRBJ2-6; D ambiguous. Trimming pared 0 bases from V and 13 bases from J, leaving 19 bases between. CDR3 size: 16 residues. CDR1 is SGHVS, CDR2 FQNEAQ, per germline. CDR3 protein: CASSLAGGSEAQVLTF. CDR3 in DNA: TGTGCCAGCAGCTTAGCGGGTGGCTCCGAGGCCCAGGTCCTGACTTTC.

Concerning this clonotype: An end of the junction differs from the germline gene, which may be a read error. The chain employs TRBV4-1 and TRBJ2-5; 9 nucleotides match TRBD2. Germline lookup yields CDR1 MGHRA and CDR2 YSYEKL. CDR3 length: 15 residues. As DNA, the CDR3 is TGTGCCAGCACGAGAGCGGGGGGACTCCAAGAGACCCAGTACTTC. Its protein is CASTRAGGLQETQYF.

This chain uses TRBV7-9 with TRBJ2-1; 7 nucleotides align to TRBD2. This CDR3 has 16 residues. J lost 9 bases, V lost 3 bases, and 14 bases had no gene match. Looked up from germline, CDR1 is SEHNR and CDR2 is FQNEAQ (reference sequence). DNA of the CDR3: TGTGCCAGCAGCTTTCAAAGAAGCGGGGAGAGCTCTGAGCAGTTCTTC. Translated: CASSFQRSGESSEQFF.

About this clonotype: One junction end disagrees with the germline gene, perhaps due to a read error. J is TRBJ2-3 and V is TRBV7-3, with no clear D. This CDR3 spans 14 amino acids. Per the germline V gene, CDR1 is SGHTA and CDR2 is FQGTGA. The chain's CDR3 is CASSYPCSHTLGMF. CDR3 DNA sequence: TGTGCCAGCAGCTATCCCTGTAGCCACACTCTGGGAATGTTT.

V usage is TRBV9 and J usage is TRBJ2-3; the D gene is possibly TRBD1 (6 bases). The V gene's germline CDR1 is SGDLS and CDR2 YYNGEE. The CDR3 totals 14 residues. Trimming stripped 0 bases from V and 15 bases from J, with 20 bases between. CDR3 sequence (DNA): TGTGCCAGCAGCGTAGGGGGGCGCACCGAAGCTCTCTATTTT. It encodes CASSVGGRTEALYF.

The rearrangement joins TRBV20-1 to TRBJ2-1, with no clear D. This CDR3 comprises 11 residues. V was cut by 7 bases and J by 6 bases, with 10 bases left in between. Germline V gene data show CDR1 as DFQATT and CDR2 as SNEGSKA (reference sequence). The CDR3 region has the DNA TGCAGTGTCAACTTAGGCAATGAGCAGTTCTTC. Translation gives CSVNLGNEQFF.

To note about this clonotype: The DNA is left out, because the CDR3 cannot be placed on it with certainty; the CDR3 is given as TCRdb lists it. The chain has TRBV7-2 and TRBJ2-3. CDR1 and CDR2 from the germline V gene are SGHTA and FQGNSA. Termini included, the CDR3 measures 14 amino acids. The CDR3 sequence: CASSFANGISQIRF.

In the case of this clonotype: The junction and the germline gene differ at one end; a read error may be behind it. The V call is TRBV7-8, the J call TRBJ1-5; a possible D gene is TRBD1 (5 bases). Germline V gives CDR1 SGHVS, CDR2 FQNEAQ. The CDR3 is made up of 15 amino acids. CDR3 loop: CAISQGPLNKQPQHF. CDR3 coding DNA: TGTGCCATCAGCCAGGGACCCCTTAACAAGCAGCCCCAGCATTTT.

Remarks on this clonotype: An end of the junction differs from the germline gene, which may be a read error. The chain couples TRBV9 to TRBJ1-5; TRBD1 is a possible D gene (5 bases). Germline V gene data show CDR1 as SGDLS and CDR2 as YYNGEE. This CDR3 has 13 residues. The CDR3 region is CASSLAGDEPFFF. The CDR3 DNA sequence: TGTGCCAGCAGCCTGGCGGGGGACGAGCCGTTCTTCTTT.

In this sample, this clonotype turned up a few times. This chain joins TRBV19 and TRBJ2-5; TRBD1 matches 7 bases. Germline CDR1 reads LNHDA; CDR2 reads SQIVND (reference sequence). CDR3 length: 14 residues. V was clipped by 3 bases and J by 2 bases; unmatched bases: 3. Here the CDR3 reads CASSIGTAQETQYF. The CDR3 DNA sequence: TGTGCCAGTAGTATCGGGACAGCACAAGAGACCCAGTACTTC.

The chain has TRBV7-9 and TRBJ2-3, with no clear D. The germline CDR1 and CDR2 sequences are SEHNR and FQNEAQ (reference sequence). V lost 6 bases and J 2 bases, leaving 18 bases between the germline ends. The CDR3 extends over 16 amino acids. The CDR3 is CASSPLGPRSTDTQYF. The CDR3 DNA sequence: TGTGCCAGCAGTCCCCTAGGGCCGCGATCCACAGATACGCAGTATTTT.